This is a list of T cell receptor beta chains from one sample in a study. TCRdb independently ran MiXCR on the RT-PCR reads; one entry per CDR3 protein. The table records 650,000 to 800,000 distinct CDR3 sequences, approximately 15% of them present only once. Source material: memory CD4+ T cells from blood. The receptors shown here come from a female donor in good health, serving as a healthy control. The CDR3 runs from the conserved cysteine through the conserved F or W.

j_gene | v_gene | len | CDR3aa
TRBJ1-2 | TRBV12-3/TRBV12-4 | 15 | CASSANPGQGSGYTF
TRBJ2-1 | TRBV4-1 | 20 | CASSQDRILAGRYMPNEQFF
TRBJ2-1 | TRBV20-1 | 13 | CSFFGQSYNEQFF
TRBJ2-2 | TRBV4-1 | 15 | CASVLFSAGTGELFF
TRBJ2-1 | TRBV20-1 | 13 | CSATGAPINEQFF
TRBJ1-4 | TRBV11-2 | 14 | CASSLIRDREKLFF
TRBJ1-1 | TRBV29-1 | 12 | CSGGQGNTEAFF
TRBJ1-4 | TRBV6-1 | 15 | CASSRDRGIGEKLFF
TRBJ2-6 | TRBV6-6 | 15 | CASSIDRAGANVLTF
TRBJ1-2 | TRBV27 | 19 | CASSVTRTGIRAVNYGYTF
TRBJ1-2 | TRBV20-1 | 13 | CSPFGQESYGYTF
TRBJ2-7 | TRBV6-1 | 15 | CASSEGGTGLYEQYF
TRBJ2-1 | TRBV7-3 | 12 | CASSFPGQRQFF
TRBJ2-6 | TRBV25-1 | 18 | CASSESSQASSGANVLTF
TRBJ2-3 | TRBV4-3 | 16 | CASSHGQGISTDTQYF
TRBJ2-1 | TRBV9 | 18 | CASSVTSGGQTVHNEQFF
TRBJ1-1 | TRBV20-1 | 13 | CSAFSSGSTEAFF
TRBJ2-7 | TRBV7-9 | 15 | CASSPRTDRPYEQYF
TRBJ1-1 | TRBV20-1 | 13 | CSAIHMATLEAFF
TRBJ2-2 | TRBV3-1 | 15 | CASSQTGTHTGELFF
TRBJ2-7 | TRBV15 | 17 | CATSRGIPSSGSYEQYF
TRBJ1-5 | TRBV29-1 | 12 | CSAMVSNQPQHF
TRBJ1-1 | TRBV6-2/TRBV6-3 | 15 | CASSESRGLHTEAFF
TRBJ2-2 | TRBV27 | 16 | CASSPPPGFWAGELFF
TRBJ1-1 | TRBV6-1 | 13 | CASHRTMNTEAFF
TRBJ2-1 | TRBV24-1 | 17 | CATSGTPGTGGDNEQFF
TRBJ1-5 | TRBV18 | 11 | CASSEGVGQHF
TRBJ1-2 | TRBV4-2 | 17 | CASSHDLTGQRFYGYTF
TRBJ1-4 | TRBV30 | 13 | CAWSSGWREKLFF
TRBJ2-7 | TRBV7-3 | 15 | CASSPMTSGSYEQYF
TRBJ2-7 | TRBV12-3/TRBV12-4 | 12 | CASSFTRYEQYF
TRBJ2-5 | TRBV6-5 | 15 | CASSYSPSGIETQYF
TRBJ2-6 | TRBV5-1 | 15 | CASSAQGPGANVLTF
TRBJ2-1 | TRBV10-3 | 14 | CAISPGFSYNEQFF
TRBJ2-3 | TRBV11-2 | 14 | CASSFQARRDTQYF
TRBJ1-6 | TRBV7-9 | 16 | CASSLGQGTHNSPLHF
TRBJ1-1 | TRBV5-1 | 15 | CASSFFDRLNTEAFF
TRBJ2-3 | TRBV12-3/TRBV12-4 | 15 | CASSLLAGSGDTQYF
TRBJ1-5 | TRBV10-3 | 15 | CAISESWGIGQPQHF
TRBJ1-6 | TRBV5-6 | 14 | CASSRDTGNYELHF
TRBJ2-2 | TRBV25-1 | 17 | CASSESPGRGDTGELFF
TRBJ2-5 | TRBV24-1 | 16 | CATSDLEGGPGETQYF
TRBJ1-2 | TRBV6-5 | 15 | CASSYSESGSYGYTF
TRBJ2-7 | TRBV20-1 | 12 | CSARGVGGEQYF
TRBJ2-1 | TRBV7-2 | 13 | CASSRGGQGNQFF
TRBJ2-1 | TRBV28 | 15 | CASSPAGAPYNEQFF
TRBJ1-4 | TRBV7-7 | 14 | CASSPGGSNEKLFF
TRBJ1-5 | TRBV6-6 | 14 | CASTLTGDERPQHF
TRBJ2-2 | TRBV6-2/TRBV6-3 | 15 | CAITTWTANTGELFF
TRBJ1-2 | TRBV5-1 | 14 | CASSHRTGNYGYTF
TRBJ2-5 | TRBV5-6 | 13 | CASSSGIQETQYF
TRBJ1-1 | TRBV20-1 | 13 | CSAPGQGETEAFF